This note documents a single TCR beta chain sequence. The sample is drawn from a study of T cell changes during pregnancy in multiple sclerosis. The protocol was immunoSEQ multiplex PCR, while the TCRdb copy is restricted to in-frame clones and leaves out a portion. The sample has about 110,000 clones, just under 95% seen once. The sequencing here drew on peripheral blood, taken after pregnancy. The receptor was derived from a female donor with multiple sclerosis, enrolled in a pregnancy study.

Written as DNA, the CDR3 is TGTGCCAGCAGGCCGACAGGCGAATATGAAAAACTGTTTTTT. Amino acid sequence: CASRPTGEYEKLFF. This rearrangement joins TRBV28 to TRBJ1-4; TRBD1 might be the D (6 bases). The V gene's germline CDR1 is MDHEN and CDR2 SYDVKM. The CDR3 runs 14 residues. Trimming pared 6 bases from V and 6 bases from J, leaving 14 bases between.